This TCR beta chain is drawn from a study of T cell clones after liver transplantation. Study-level background: A pre-transplant mixed lymphocyte reaction with TCRbeta sequencing defined graft-donor-reactive clones followed in post-transplant blood. Pre-transplant mixed lymphocyte reactions yielded third-party-reactive TCRbeta sequences as comparators for graft-donor-reactive sequences.

The germline V gene encodes CDR1 MNHEY and CDR2 SMNVEV (reference sequence). CDR3 size: 14 residues. V lost 6 bases to trimming and J lost 4 bases; unmatched junction nucleotides: 6. Study-wide results and caveats: Migration into the graft, not deletion, may explain lost graft donor-reactive T cells.

For this clone: The antigen is unknown.

Here immunoSEQ multiplex PCR was the method, and the copy in TCRdb shows in-frame clones only, minus some. This table holds about 120,000 clones, 90% found once. The receptor was derived from a human patient who received a liver transplant. A subset of T cells may come from the graft donor. This chain uses TRBV27 with TRBJ2-5; 9 bases are shared with TRBD1. Source: CD4+ T cells from blood, taken 12 months after liver transplant. CDR3 in DNA: TGTGCCAGCAGGGCGACAGGGGGGAGAGAGACCCAGTACTTC. This translates into CASRATGGRETQYF.